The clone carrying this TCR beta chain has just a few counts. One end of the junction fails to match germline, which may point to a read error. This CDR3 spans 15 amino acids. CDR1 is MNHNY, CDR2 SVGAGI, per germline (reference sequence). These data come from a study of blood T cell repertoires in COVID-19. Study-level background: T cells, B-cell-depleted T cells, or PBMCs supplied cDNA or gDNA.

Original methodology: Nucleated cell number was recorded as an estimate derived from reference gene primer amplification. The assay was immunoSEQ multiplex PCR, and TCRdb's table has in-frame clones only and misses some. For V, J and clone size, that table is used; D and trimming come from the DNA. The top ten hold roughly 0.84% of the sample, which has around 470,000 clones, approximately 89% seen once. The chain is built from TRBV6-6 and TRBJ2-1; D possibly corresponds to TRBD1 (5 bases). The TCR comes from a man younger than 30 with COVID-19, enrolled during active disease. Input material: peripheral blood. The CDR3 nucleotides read TGTGCCAGCAGTTCACAGGATTCCTCCCACAATGAGCAGTTCTTC. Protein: CASSSQDSSHNEQFF.